One T cell receptor beta chain is described in this entry. Its antigen is currently unknown. TCRB transcripts that were expressed got sequenced, as all of the isolated RNA had been reverse transcribed. Using immunoSEQ multiplex PCR, the repertoire was profiled, and TCRdb retains in-frame clones only, with some absent. The table lists 500,000 to 650,000 clones, 12% of them singletons. The data were taken from a study of beta chain features in type 1 diabetes. About the research overall: Patients shared similar age, gender and cell yields with healthy donors. Findings and limits, study-wide: When Type 1 diabetes patients were examined, their TCRB CDR3s proved moderately but significantly shorter in all four CD4+ subsets. The similarity of naive, central memory and Treg TCRB repertoires appeared greater among patients than among healthy donors.

This clonotype was sampled from a man younger than 40 with type 1 diabetes. Sequencing input: naive CD4+ T cells from blood.

The CDR3 reads CASSLYPGSTYEQYF. The CDR3 bases are TGCGCCAGCAGCTTGTACCCGGGCAGTACCTACGAGCAGTACTTC. The V call is TRBV5-1, the J call TRBJ2-7; D not resolved. CDR3 length equals 15 residues. Germline assignment: CDR1 SGHRS and CDR2 YFSETQ. Trimming shortened V by 1 base and J by 2 bases, and 13 bases separated the two germline ends.